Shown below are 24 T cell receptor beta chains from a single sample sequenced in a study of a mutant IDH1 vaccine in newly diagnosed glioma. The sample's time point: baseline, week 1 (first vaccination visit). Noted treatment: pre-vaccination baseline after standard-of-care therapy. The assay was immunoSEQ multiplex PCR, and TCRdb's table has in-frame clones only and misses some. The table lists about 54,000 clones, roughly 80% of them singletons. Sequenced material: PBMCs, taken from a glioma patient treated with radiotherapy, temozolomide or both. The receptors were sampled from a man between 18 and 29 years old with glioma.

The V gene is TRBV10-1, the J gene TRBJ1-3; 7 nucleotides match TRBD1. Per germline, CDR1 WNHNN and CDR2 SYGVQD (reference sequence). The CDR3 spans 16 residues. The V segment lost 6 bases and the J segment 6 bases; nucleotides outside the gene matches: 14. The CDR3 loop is CASSGSGTESVNTIYF. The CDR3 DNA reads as TGCGCCAGCAGCGGATCCGGGACAGAGTCCGTAAACACCATATATTTT.

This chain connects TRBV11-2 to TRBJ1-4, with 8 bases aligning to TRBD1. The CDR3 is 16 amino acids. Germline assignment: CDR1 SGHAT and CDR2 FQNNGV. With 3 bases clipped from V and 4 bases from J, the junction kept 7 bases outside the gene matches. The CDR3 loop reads CASSLGLRGLNEKLFF. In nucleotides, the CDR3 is TGTGCCAGCAGCTTGGGTCTCAGGGGGCTTAATGAAAAACTGTTTTTT.

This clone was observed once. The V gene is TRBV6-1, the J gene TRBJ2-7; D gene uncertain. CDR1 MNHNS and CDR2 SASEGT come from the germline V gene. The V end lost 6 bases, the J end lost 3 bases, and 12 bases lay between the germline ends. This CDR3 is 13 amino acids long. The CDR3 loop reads CASSPSYGYEQYF. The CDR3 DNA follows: TGTGCCAGCAGCCCCTCTTATGGCTACGAGCAGTACTTC.

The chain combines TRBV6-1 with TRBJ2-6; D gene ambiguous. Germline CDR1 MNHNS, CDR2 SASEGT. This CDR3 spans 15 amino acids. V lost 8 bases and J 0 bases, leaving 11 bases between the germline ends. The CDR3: CASLLTSSGANVLTF. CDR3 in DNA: TGTGCCAGCCTTTTGACTTCCTCTGGGGCCAACGTCCTGACTTTC.

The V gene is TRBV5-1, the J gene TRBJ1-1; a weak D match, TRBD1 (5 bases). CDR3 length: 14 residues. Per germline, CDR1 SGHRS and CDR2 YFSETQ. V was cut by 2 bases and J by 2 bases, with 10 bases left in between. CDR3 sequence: CASSLVDRNTEAFF. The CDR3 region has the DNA TGCGCCAGCAGCTTAGTTGACAGAAACACTGAAGCTTTCTTT.

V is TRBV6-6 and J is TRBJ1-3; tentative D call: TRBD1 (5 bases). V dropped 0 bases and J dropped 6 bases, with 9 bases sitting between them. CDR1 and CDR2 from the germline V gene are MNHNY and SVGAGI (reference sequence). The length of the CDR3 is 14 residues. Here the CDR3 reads CASSYSGVQNTIYF. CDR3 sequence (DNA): TGTGCCAGCAGTTACTCAGGGGTTCAAAACACCATATATTTT.

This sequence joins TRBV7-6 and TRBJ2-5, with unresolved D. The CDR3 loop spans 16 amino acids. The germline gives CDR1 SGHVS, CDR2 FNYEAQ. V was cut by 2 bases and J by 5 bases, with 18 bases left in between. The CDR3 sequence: CASSLSVLWDGETQYF. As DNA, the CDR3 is TGTGCCAGCAGCTTATCGGTCTTGTGGGATGGGGAGACCCAGTACTTC. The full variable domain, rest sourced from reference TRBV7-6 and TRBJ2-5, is GAGVSQSPRYKVTKRGQDVALRCDPISGHVSLYWYRQALGQGPEFLTYFNYEAQQDKSGLPNDRFSAERPEGSISTLTIQRTEQRDSAMYRCASSLSVLWDGETQYFGPGTRLLVL.

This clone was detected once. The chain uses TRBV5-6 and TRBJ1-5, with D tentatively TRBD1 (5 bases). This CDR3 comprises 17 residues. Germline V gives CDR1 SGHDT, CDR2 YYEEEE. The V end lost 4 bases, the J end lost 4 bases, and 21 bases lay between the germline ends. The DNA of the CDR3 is TGTGCCAGCAGCATTCTCAGGGCCAGAGAGGATAATCAGCCCCAGCATTTT. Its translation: CASSILRAREDNQPQHF. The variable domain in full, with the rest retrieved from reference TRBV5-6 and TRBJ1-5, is DAGVTQSPTHLIKTRGQQVTLRCSPKSGHDTVSWYQQALGQGPQFIFQYYEEEERQRGNFPDRFSGHQFPNYSSELNVNALLLGDSALYLCASSILRAREDNQPQHFGDGTRLSIL.

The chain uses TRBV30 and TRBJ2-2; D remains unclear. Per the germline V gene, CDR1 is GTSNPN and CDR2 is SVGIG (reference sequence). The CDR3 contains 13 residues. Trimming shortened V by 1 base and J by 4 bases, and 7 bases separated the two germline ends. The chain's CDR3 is CAWSEYGTGELFF. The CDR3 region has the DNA TGTGCCTGGAGTGAATACGGCACCGGGGAGCTGTTTTTT.

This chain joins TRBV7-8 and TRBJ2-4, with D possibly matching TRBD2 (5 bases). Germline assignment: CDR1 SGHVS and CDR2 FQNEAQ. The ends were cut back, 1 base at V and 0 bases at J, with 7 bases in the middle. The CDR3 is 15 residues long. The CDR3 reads CASSLDGVAKNIQYF. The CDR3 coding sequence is TGTGCCAGCAGCTTAGACGGGGTAGCCAAAAACATTCAGTACTTC.

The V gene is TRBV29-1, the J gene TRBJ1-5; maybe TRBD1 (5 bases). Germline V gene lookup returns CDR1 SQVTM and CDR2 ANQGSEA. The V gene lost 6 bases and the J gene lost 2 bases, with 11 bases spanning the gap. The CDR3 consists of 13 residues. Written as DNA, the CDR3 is TGCAGCGTCGGGGGATCGGGCAATCAGCCCCAGCATTTT. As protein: CSVGGSGNQPQHF.

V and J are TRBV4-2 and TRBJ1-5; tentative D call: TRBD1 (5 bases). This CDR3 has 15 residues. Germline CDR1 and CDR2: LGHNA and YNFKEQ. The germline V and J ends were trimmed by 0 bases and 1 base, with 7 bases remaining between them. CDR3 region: CASSQDWGSNQPQHF. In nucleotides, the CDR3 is TGTGCCAGCAGCCAAGATTGGGGGAGCAATCAGCCCCAGCATTTT.

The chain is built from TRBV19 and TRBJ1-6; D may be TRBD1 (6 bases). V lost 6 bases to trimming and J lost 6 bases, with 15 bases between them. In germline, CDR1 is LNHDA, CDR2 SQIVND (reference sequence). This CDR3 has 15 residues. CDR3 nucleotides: TGTGCCAGTAGCCCGATCGCAGGGGCTAATTCACCCCTCCACTTT. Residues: CASSPIAGANSPLHF.

The CDR3 loop is CATRAPYSNQPQHF. The CDR3 DNA follows: TGTGCCACCAGGGCTCCGTATAGCAATCAGCCCCAGCATTTT. The gene calls are TRBV27 and TRBJ1-5, with D possibly being TRBD1 (5 bases). V lost 10 bases to trimming and J lost 0 bases, with 13 bases between them. Per germline, CDR1 MNHEY and CDR2 SMNVEV (reference sequence). This CDR3 region has 14 residues.

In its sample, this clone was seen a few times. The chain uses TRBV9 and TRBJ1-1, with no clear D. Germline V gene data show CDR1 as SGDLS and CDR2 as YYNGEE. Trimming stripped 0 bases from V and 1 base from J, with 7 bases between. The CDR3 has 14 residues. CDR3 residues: CASSVEPGNTEAFF. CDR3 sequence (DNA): TGTGCCAGCAGCGTAGAACCGGGGAACACTGAAGCTTTCTTT. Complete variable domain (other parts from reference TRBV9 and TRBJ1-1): DSGVTQTPKHLITATGQRVTLRCSPRSGDLSVYWYQQSLDQGLQFLIQYYNGEERAKGNILERFSAQQFPDLHSELNLSSLELGDSALYFCASSVEPGNTEAFFGQGTRLTVV.

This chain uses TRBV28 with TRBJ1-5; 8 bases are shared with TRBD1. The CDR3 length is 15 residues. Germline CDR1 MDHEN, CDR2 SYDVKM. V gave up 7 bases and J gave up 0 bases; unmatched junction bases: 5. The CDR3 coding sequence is TGTGCCAGCACCAGGACAGGGTATAGCAATCAGCCCCAGCATTTT. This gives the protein CASTRTGYSNQPQHF.

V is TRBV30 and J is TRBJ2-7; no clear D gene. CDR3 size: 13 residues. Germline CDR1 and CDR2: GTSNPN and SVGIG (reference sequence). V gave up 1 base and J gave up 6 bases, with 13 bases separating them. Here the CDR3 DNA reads TGTGCCTGGAGTGAGGAGCGTGCGCGCGAGCAGTACTTC. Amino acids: CAWSEERAREQYF. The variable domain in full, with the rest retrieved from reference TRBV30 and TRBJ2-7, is SQTIHQWPATLVQPVGSPLSLECTVEGTSNPNLYWYRQAAGRGLQLLFYSVGIGQISSEVPQNLSASRPQDRQFILSSKKLLLSDSGFYLCAWSEERAREQYFGPGTRLTVT.

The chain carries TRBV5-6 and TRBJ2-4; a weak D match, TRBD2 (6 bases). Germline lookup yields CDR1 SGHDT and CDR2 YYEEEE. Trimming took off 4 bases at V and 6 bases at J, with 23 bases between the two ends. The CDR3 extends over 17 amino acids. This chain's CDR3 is CASSPGLGGELVNIQYF. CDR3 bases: TGTGCCAGCAGCCCTGGATTGGGGGGAGAATTAGTAAACATTCAGTACTTC.

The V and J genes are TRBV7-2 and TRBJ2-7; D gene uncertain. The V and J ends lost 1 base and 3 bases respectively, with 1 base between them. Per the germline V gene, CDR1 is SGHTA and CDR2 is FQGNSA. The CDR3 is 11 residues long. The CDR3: CASSLVYEQYF. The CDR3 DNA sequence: TGTGCCAGCAGCTTAGTCTACGAGCAGTACTTC.

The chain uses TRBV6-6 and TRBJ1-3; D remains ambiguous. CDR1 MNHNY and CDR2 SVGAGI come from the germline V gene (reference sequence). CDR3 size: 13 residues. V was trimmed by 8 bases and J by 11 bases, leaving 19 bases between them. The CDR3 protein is CASLSGPGSPIYF. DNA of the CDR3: TGTGCCAGCTTGTCTGGCCCTGGGTCGCCCATATATTTT.

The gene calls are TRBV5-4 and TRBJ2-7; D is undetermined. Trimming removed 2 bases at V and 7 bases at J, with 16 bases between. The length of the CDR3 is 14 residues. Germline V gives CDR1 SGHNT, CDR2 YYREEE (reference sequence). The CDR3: CASSFKGSPWEQYF. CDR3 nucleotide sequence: TGTGCCAGCAGCTTTAAGGGCAGTCCCTGGGAGCAGTACTTC.

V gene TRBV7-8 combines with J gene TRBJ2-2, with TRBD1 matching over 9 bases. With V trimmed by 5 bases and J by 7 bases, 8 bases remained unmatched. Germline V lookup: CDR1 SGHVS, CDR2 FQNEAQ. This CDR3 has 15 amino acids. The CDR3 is CASSVPGQGGGELFF. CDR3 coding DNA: TGTGCCAGCAGCGTCCCGGGACAGGGAGGCGGGGAGCTGTTTTTT.

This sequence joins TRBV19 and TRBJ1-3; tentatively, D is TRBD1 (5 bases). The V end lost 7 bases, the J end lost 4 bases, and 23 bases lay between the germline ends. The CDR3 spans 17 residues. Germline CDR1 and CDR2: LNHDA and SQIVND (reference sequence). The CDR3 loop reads CASTETGLRVLGNTIYF. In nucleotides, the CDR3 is TGTGCCAGTACGGAAACGGGACTGCGAGTTTTAGGAAACACCATATATTTT.

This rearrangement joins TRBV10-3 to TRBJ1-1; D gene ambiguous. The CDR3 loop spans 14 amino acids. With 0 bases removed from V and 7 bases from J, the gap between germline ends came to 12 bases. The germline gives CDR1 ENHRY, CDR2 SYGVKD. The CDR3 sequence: CAISESTGRIEAFF. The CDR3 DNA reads TGTGCCATCAGTGAGTCGACTGGACGGATTGAAGCTTTCTTT.